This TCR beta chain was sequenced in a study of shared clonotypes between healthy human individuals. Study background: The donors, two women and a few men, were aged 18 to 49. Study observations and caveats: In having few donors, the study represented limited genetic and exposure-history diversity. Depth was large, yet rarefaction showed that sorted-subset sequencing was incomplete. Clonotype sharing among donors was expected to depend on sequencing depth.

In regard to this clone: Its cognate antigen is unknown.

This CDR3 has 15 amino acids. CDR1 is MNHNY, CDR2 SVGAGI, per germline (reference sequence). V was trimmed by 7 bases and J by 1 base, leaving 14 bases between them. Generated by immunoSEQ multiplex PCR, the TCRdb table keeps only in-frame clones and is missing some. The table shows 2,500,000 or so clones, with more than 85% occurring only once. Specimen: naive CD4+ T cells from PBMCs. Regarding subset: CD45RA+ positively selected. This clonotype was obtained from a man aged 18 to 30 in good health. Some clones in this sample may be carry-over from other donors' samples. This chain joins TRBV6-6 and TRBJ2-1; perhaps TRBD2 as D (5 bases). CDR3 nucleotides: TGTGCCAGCAACCTGCGGGCCTATTCCTACAATGAGCAGTTCTTC. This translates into CASNLRAYSYNEQFF.